Presented here are 16 T cell receptor beta chains from one specimen sequenced in a study of PD-L1 blockade in urothelial cancer. The data were produced by immunoSEQ multiplex PCR, yet TCRdb's version contains in-frame clones alone and is incomplete. Here the sample spans 70,000 or so clones, 84% being singletons. Sequencing was performed on PBMCs, taken around atezolizumab (anti-PD-L1) treatment. The source is a man aged 65 to 79 with urothelial cancer.

The chain links TRBV5-1 to TRBJ1-3; D remains ambiguous. Germline V gives CDR1 SGHRS, CDR2 YFSETQ. The V end was cut by 5 bases, the J end by 0 bases, with 6 bases between. The CDR3 contains 13 residues. CDR3 coding DNA: TGCGCCAGCAGGGAGAGCTCTGGAAACACCATATATTTT. Translating it yields CASRESSGNTIYF.

CDR3 nucleotides: TGTGCCAGCAGTCCTCGCGCCGCGAACACCGGGGAGCTGTTTTTT. It yields the protein CASSPRAANTGELFF. The rearrangement links TRBV2 to TRBJ2-2, with D uncertain. Germline values: CDR1 SNHLY, CDR2 FYNNEI. The CDR3 sequence is 15 residues long. The V end lost 5 bases, the J end lost 0 bases, and 10 bases lay between the germline ends.

This clone was counted a single time. The chain joins TRBV10-3 to TRBJ2-3, with D maybe TRBD1 (6 bases). Germline CDR1 reads ENHRY; CDR2 reads SYGVKD. The length of the CDR3 is 14 residues. Trimming removed 3 bases at V and 4 bases at J, with 11 bases between. The CDR3 sequence: CAISEYGQPDTQYF. CDR3 in DNA: TGTGCCATCAGTGAATACGGACAGCCAGATACGCAGTATTTT.

The chain employs TRBV7-3 and TRBJ2-2; 8 bases map to TRBD2. CDR1 and CDR2 (germline): SGHTA, FQGTGA. V was pared by 5 bases and J by 0 bases, with 2 bases of the junction left unmatched. This CDR3 has 15 amino acids. The chain's CDR3 is CASSPGLANTGELFF. The CDR3 region has the DNA TGTGCCAGCAGCCCGGGACTAGCGAACACCGGGGAGCTGTTTTTT.

The chain has TRBV6-5 and TRBJ2-1; possibly TRBD2 for D (5 bases). This CDR3 has 15 residues. The V and J ends lost 7 bases and 0 bases respectively, with 13 bases between them. Germline V gives CDR1 MNHEY, CDR2 SVGAGI. CDR3 residues: CASTPGDISYNEQFF. CDR3 nucleotides: TGTGCCAGCACCCCCGGGGATATCTCCTACAATGAGCAGTTCTTC.

This chain joins TRBV7-9 and TRBJ1-5; D unresolved. V was pared by 1 base and J by 6 bases, with 7 bases between. The CDR3 has 13 residues. The germline CDR1 and CDR2 sequences are SEHNR and FQNEAQ (reference sequence). The CDR3 DNA reads as TGTGCCAGCAGCTTAGTTGCGGGTCAGCCCCAGCATTTT. This sequence encodes CASSLVAGQPQHF.

In DNA, the CDR3 is TGCAGCGTTGAAGCGGTAGCGGGAGGCCAGCAGTTCTTC. The encoded protein is CSVEAVAGGQQFF. V and J are TRBV29-1 and TRBJ2-1; 10 nucleotides align to TRBD2. The ends lost 1 base at V and 11 bases at J; junction bases unmatched: 5. The CDR3 covers 13 residues. Germline-derived CDR1 and CDR2 are SQVTM and ANQGSEA.

J is TRBJ2-1 and V is TRBV4-1; a possible D gene is TRBD2 (5 bases). This CDR3 is built from 18 residues. V was trimmed by 1 base and J by 4 bases, leaving 20 bases between them. Germline assignment: CDR1 MGHRA and CDR2 YSYEKL. CDR3 bases: TGCGCCAGCAGCCAAGTCCGGGTAATGGGGAGAGAATACAATGAGCAGTTCTTC. Protein product: CASSQVRVMGREYNEQFF.

V usage is TRBV6-1 and J usage is TRBJ1-5, with D hard to call. This CDR3 is 13 amino acids long. V lost 3 bases and J lost 3, with 6 bases in between. CDR1 and CDR2 from the germline V gene are MNHNS and SASEGT. As DNA, the CDR3 is TGTGCCAGCAGTGATCAGTTCAATCAGCCCCAGCATTTT. Encoded protein: CASSDQFNQPQHF.

The chain couples TRBV19 to TRBJ2-7; 15 bases match TRBD2. The CDR3 sequence is 14 residues long. J was trimmed by 9 bases and V by 6 bases; bases with no gene match: 6. In germline, CDR1 is LNHDA, CDR2 SQIVND (reference sequence). The CDR3 bases are TGTGCCAGTAGCCCGGGACTAGCGGGAGGAATGCAGTACTTC. Its translation: CASSPGLAGGMQYF.

The gene calls are TRBV28 and TRBJ2-5, with 7 nucleotides matching TRBD1. CDR1 and CDR2 (germline): MDHEN, SYDVKM. Unmatched junction bases numbered 7, after V lost 1 base and J lost 5 bases. The CDR3 is 15 residues long. CDR3 bases: TGTGCCAGCAGTTTATATACAGGGGTTTTGGAGACCCAGTACTTC. The encoded protein is CASSLYTGVLETQYF. Full variable domain (outside the CDR3, taken from reference TRBV28 and TRBJ2-5): DVKVTQSSRYLVKRTGEKVFLECVQDMDHENMFWYRQDPGLGLRLIYFSYDVKMKEKGDIPEGYSVSREKKERFSLILESASTNQTSMYLCASSLYTGVLETQYFGPGTRLLVL.

The genes are TRBV29-1 and TRBJ1-4, with TRBD1 identical over 9 bases. Germline V gene data show CDR1 as SQVTM and CDR2 as ANQGSEA. V dropped 6 bases and J dropped 5; count of bases not matched to a gene: 7. The CDR3 has 14 residues. The CDR3 region is CSVTGQGRNEKLFF. The CDR3, as DNA: TGCAGCGTCACTGGACAGGGGAGGAATGAAAAACTGTTTTTT.

V gene TRBV10-3 combines with J gene TRBJ2-2; TRBD2 is a possible D gene (6 bases). V lost 10 bases to trimming and J lost 6 bases, with 21 bases between them. The germline V gene encodes CDR1 ENHRY and CDR2 SYGVKD. The CDR3 loop spans 15 amino acids. CDR3 coding DNA: TGTGCCACTAGATGGGCGGGAAGTGATTCCGGGGAGCTGTTTTTT. Its protein is CATRWAGSDSGELFF.

This rearrangement joins TRBV4-1 to TRBJ2-2, with 8 bases aligning to TRBD2. V lost 4 bases to trimming and J lost 5 bases; unmatched junction nucleotides: 12. Per germline, CDR1 MGHRA and CDR2 YSYEKL. The CDR3 is made up of 17 amino acids. The CDR3 spells CASSPPLAGLLTGELFF. CDR3 nucleotides: TGCGCCAGCAGCCCGCCGCTAGCGGGTTTGCTTACCGGGGAGCTGTTTTTT.

The rearrangement uses TRBV5-1 and TRBJ2-1; TRBD1 agrees at 7 bases. This CDR3 has 12 residues. Germline trimming cut 4 bases from V and 11 bases from J; bases unmatched to any gene: 6. In germline, CDR1 is SGHRS, CDR2 YFSETQ. CDR3 DNA sequence: TGCGCCAGCAGCCCCGGGACAGCTCAGCAGTTCTTC. This translates into CASSPGTAQQFF.

The chain employs TRBV10-2 and TRBJ1-1, with TRBD1 identical over 7 bases. CDR3 size: 13 residues. V lost 6 bases, J lost 4 bases, and 5 bases stayed unmatched. Germline CDR1 reads WSHSY; CDR2 reads SAAADI. The CDR3 DNA is TGCGCCAGCAGAATGGGACAGATCACTGAAGCTTTCTTT. Translation gives CASRMGQITEAFF.